This T cell receptor (beta chain) was sequenced during a study of blood T cell repertoires in COVID-19. Study-level background: PBMCs, B-cell-depleted T cells, or T cells provided the cDNA or gDNA that made up the material.

This clone has a single count. Seattle cases were enrolled at active infection and followed longitudinally. Generated by immunoSEQ multiplex PCR, the TCRdb table keeps only in-frame clones and is missing some. Of about 330,000 clones in the sample, about 91% were seen once. With V trimmed by 2 bases and J by 10 bases, 9 bases remained unmatched. Germline CDR1 is MNHEY and CDR2 is SVGAGI. The CDR3 totals 16 residues. This TCR was sampled from a man aged 25 to 40 with COVID-19, enrolled during active disease. The chain couples TRBV6-5 to TRBJ1-6; 9 nucleotides align to TRBD1. What was sequenced was peripheral blood. CDR3 protein: CASSYRSGQGKSPLHF. DNA of the CDR3: TGTGCCAGCAGTTACAGATCGGGACAGGGAAAGTCACCCCTCCACTTT.